One sample yielded the 22 T cell receptor beta chains listed below, sequenced in a study of radiotherapy plus CTLA-4 blockade in lung cancer. Generated by immunoSEQ multiplex PCR, the TCRdb table keeps only in-frame clones and is missing some. This sample has fewer than 100,000 clones, with roughly four fifths found just once. The sequencing used peripheral blood, collected from a patient treated with radiotherapy plus ipilimumab. These receptors all come from a human donor with non-small cell lung cancer who had stable disease on radiotherapy plus ipilimumab.

This clone was recorded once. The chain recombines TRBV28 with TRBJ1-1; D ambiguous. Trimming took 2 bases from V and 9 from J, leaving 10 bases between them. CDR1 is MDHEN, CDR2 SYDVKM, per germline. This CDR3 has 12 residues. The CDR3 region is CASSLARRQAFF. The CDR3, as DNA: TGTGCCAGCAGTTTAGCCAGGCGTCAAGCTTTCTTT.

The chain employs TRBV6-1 and TRBJ2-5; D ambiguous. Trimming stripped 3 bases from V and 5 bases from J, with 10 bases between. Germline V gene data show CDR1 as MNHNS and CDR2 as SASEGT. There are 13 residues in the CDR3. DNA of the CDR3: TGTGCCAGCAGTGATGGGAATCGGGAGACCCAGTACTTC. Translated: CASSDGNRETQYF.

The chain recombines TRBV7-8 with TRBJ2-7; 9 positions match TRBD1. Germline lookup yields CDR1 SGHVS and CDR2 FQNEAQ. Trimming took 4 bases from V and 6 from J; bases not matched to a gene: 7. The CDR3 totals 14 residues. As DNA, the CDR3 is TGTGCCAGCAGCTCAGACGACAGGGGGACCGAGCAGTACTTC. This gives the protein CASSSDDRGTEQYF.

The rearrangement links TRBV19 to TRBJ1-3; D is ambiguous. CDR3 size: 14 residues. Germline values: CDR1 LNHDA, CDR2 SQIVND (reference sequence). Trimming took 3 bases from V and 2 from J, leaving 8 bases between them. CDR3 DNA sequence: TGTGCCAGTAGTATTATGGGCCCTGGAAACACCATATATTTT. Translating it yields CASSIMGPGNTIYF.

The V and J genes are TRBV18 and TRBJ2-6; D is possibly TRBD2 (6 bases). V was clipped by 3 bases and J by 0 bases, with 18 bases between them. The CDR3 is 19 residues long. CDR1 KGHSH and CDR2 LQKENI come from the germline V gene. The CDR3 DNA follows: TGTGCCAGCTCACCGATACTAGCTACCTCCCCCTCTGGGGCCAACGTCCTGACTTTC. It specifies CASSPILATSPSGANVLTF.

The rearrangement uses TRBV19 and TRBJ1-2; TRBD1 is a possible D gene (5 bases). Looked up from germline, CDR1 is LNHDA and CDR2 is SQIVND (reference sequence). The CDR3 has 14 residues. The V end was cut by 8 bases, the J end by 4 bases, with 17 bases between. The CDR3 is CASYLAGRTYGYTF. In DNA form, the CDR3 reads TGTGCCAGTTACCTTGCGGGACGGACCTATGGCTACACCTTC.

The rearrangement joins TRBV19 to TRBJ2-2; D possibly corresponds to TRBD2 (5 bases). This CDR3 has 15 residues. Germline values: CDR1 LNHDA, CDR2 SQIVND (reference sequence). Trimming left V 11 bases short and J 4 bases short, with 20 bases between. CDR3: CAAQTEGLSTGELFF. The DNA for the CDR3 is TGTGCCGCGCAGACTGAGGGTTTGAGCACCGGGGAGCTGTTTTTT. Based on the CDR3 plus reference TRBV19 and TRBJ2-2, the full variable domain is DGGITQSPKYLFRKEGQNVTLSCEQNLNHDAMYWYRQDPGQGLRLIYYSQIVNDFQKGDIAEGYSVSREKKESFPLTVTSAQKNPTAFYLCAAQTEGLSTGELFFGEGSRLTVL.

The chain couples TRBV19 to TRBJ1-2, with a weak D call TRBD1 (5 bases). V was pared by 4 bases and J by 8 bases, with 20 bases between. Germline CDR1 and CDR2: LNHDA and SQIVND (reference sequence). The CDR3 consists of 15 residues. The CDR3 sequence is CASSTVPGGVEGYTF. In nucleotides, the CDR3 is TGTGCCAGTAGTACCGTACCTGGGGGAGTAGAGGGCTACACCTTC.

V gene TRBV19 combines with J gene TRBJ2-2; the D is unclear. The CDR3 sequence is 14 residues long. Trimming left V 3 bases short and J 3 bases short, with 8 bases between. CDR1 LNHDA and CDR2 SQIVND come from the germline V gene (reference sequence). CDR3 sequence reads: CASSMGFDTGELFF. The CDR3 region has the DNA TGTGCCAGTAGTATGGGGTTCGACACCGGGGAGCTGTTTTTT.

The CDR3 spells CASSRGAISGNTIYF. CDR3 sequence (DNA): TGTGCCAGCAGCAGGGGGGCCATCTCTGGAAACACCATATATTTT. J is TRBJ1-3 and V is TRBV6-5; 7 positions match TRBD1. V dropped 6 bases and J dropped 0; count of bases not matched to a gene: 5. The CDR3 sequence is 15 residues long. In germline, CDR1 is MNHEY, CDR2 SVGAGI.

The rearrangement uses TRBV6-5 and TRBJ2-1; D perhaps matches TRBD2 (6 bases). Trimming pared 6 bases from V and 0 bases from J, leaving 12 bases between. Looked up from germline, CDR1 is MNHEY and CDR2 is SVGAGI. The CDR3 is made up of 15 amino acids. Here the CDR3 reads CASSPVGGSYNEQFF. CDR3 nucleotide sequence: TGTGCCAGCAGCCCCGTCGGGGGCTCCTACAATGAGCAGTTCTTC.

The chain joins TRBV15 to TRBJ1-5; TRBD1 aligns across 7 bases. The CDR3 is 15 amino acids. The V gene's germline CDR1 is LNHNV and CDR2 YYDKDF (reference sequence). Trimming took 1 base from V and 6 from J; bases not matched to a gene: 6. The CDR3 loop is CATSRARQGSQPQHF. As DNA, the CDR3 is TGTGCCACCAGCAGAGCCAGACAGGGCTCTCAGCCCCAGCATTTT.

V and J are TRBV27 and TRBJ1-2; 10 bases line up with TRBD1. V trimming: 6 bases; J trimming: 3 bases; junction bases outside the gene matches: 10. The germline V gene has CDR1 MNHEY and CDR2 SMNVEV (reference sequence). This CDR3 is built from 16 residues. CDR3 sequence reads: CASSRSTGGSDYGYTF. Here the CDR3 DNA reads TGTGCCAGCAGCCGTTCGACAGGGGGCAGCGACTATGGCTACACCTTC.

This clone appeared a single time. J is TRBJ2-7 and V is TRBV21-1; the table's D call, TRBD2, has no DNA check behind it. TRBV21-1 is assigned pseudogene status. This CDR3 is built from 15 residues. The CDR3, as DNA: TGTGCCAGCAGCAAAGGAGCGGGGCCCACCTACGAGCAGTACTTC. Its protein product is CASSKGAGPTYEQYF.

This clone was seen once. This chain connects TRBV11-2 to TRBJ2-2, with TRBD1 matching over 9 bases. The CDR3 runs 15 residues. Germline V gene lookup returns CDR1 SGHAT and CDR2 FQNNGV. J gave up 0 bases and V 4 bases, and 0 bases lay outside the gene matches. The CDR3 loop reads CASSWTGANTGELFF. The DNA of the CDR3 is TGTGCCAGCAGCTGGACAGGGGCGAACACCGGGGAGCTGTTTTTT.

This chain uses TRBV18 with TRBJ1-5, with D maybe TRBD1 (5 bases). Trimming took 3 bases from V and 7 from J, leaving 13 bases between them. The CDR3 is 14 residues long. The germline gives CDR1 KGHSH, CDR2 LQKENI. The CDR3 region is CASSPGRGGQPQHF. The CDR3 DNA sequence: TGTGCCAGCTCACCGGGAAGGGGCGGGCAGCCCCAGCATTTT. Drawing the rest from reference TRBV18 and TRBJ1-5, the complete variable domain is NAGVMQNPRHLVRRRGQEARLRCSPMKGHSHVYWYRQLPEEGLKFMVYLQKENIIDESGMPKERFSAEFPKEGPSILRIQQVVRGDSAAYFCASSPGRGGQPQHFGDGTRLSIL.

The chain links TRBV6-1 to TRBJ2-2, with D unresolved. The CDR3 has 14 amino acids. The V gene lost 2 bases and the J gene lost 4 bases, with 8 bases spanning the gap. Germline CDR1 reads MNHNS; CDR2 reads SASEGT. Here the CDR3 DNA reads TGTGCCAGCAGTGAACTGAGACTCACCGGGGAGCTGTTTTTT. The encoded protein is CASSELRLTGELFF.

The J gene is TRBJ1-1, the V gene TRBV28; 7 nucleotides match TRBD1. V shed 4 bases and J 5 bases; nucleotides not matched to a gene: 13. Germline CDR1 reads MDHEN; CDR2 reads SYDVKM. The CDR3 extends over 16 amino acids. For the CDR3, the DNA is TGTGCCAGCAGTTCTGATTACAGGGGAAGAGAGACTGAAGCTTTCTTT. This encodes CASSSDYRGRETEAFF.

This clone was counted a few times. The chain uses TRBV5-6 and TRBJ2-5; D might be TRBD1 or TRBD2, each matching 6 bases. The CDR3 totals 14 residues. V was pared by 4 bases and J by 4 bases, with 14 bases between. The germline CDR1 and CDR2 sequences are SGHDT and YYEEEE. The CDR3 bases are TGTGCCAGCAGCACAGGACTACAGGGAGAGACCCAGTACTTC. It yields the protein CASSTGLQGETQYF.

This clone was counted a few times. V usage is TRBV7-2 and J usage is TRBJ2-7; 9 nucleotides align to TRBD1. The CDR3 has 13 residues. Germline CDR1 and CDR2: SGHTA and FQGNSA. With V trimmed by 5 bases and J by 4 bases, 3 bases remained unmatched. The CDR3: CASSVGTGYEQYF. Written as DNA, the CDR3 is TGTGCCAGCAGCGTAGGGACAGGGTACGAGCAGTACTTC.

In its sample, this clone was seen a few times. The V gene is TRBV6-5, the J gene TRBJ2-1, with 9 positions matching TRBD1. Germline CDR1 is MNHEY and CDR2 is SVGAGI. The V and J ends lost 5 bases and 4 bases, in that order; junction bases with no gene match: 6. This CDR3 contains 15 residues. The CDR3 DNA sequence: TGTGCCAGCAGTCGGGGACAGGGCGGGTACAATGAGCAGTTCTTC. Encoded protein: CASSRGQGGYNEQFF.

The chain employs TRBV2 and TRBJ1-2, with D maybe TRBD1 (6 bases). The CDR3 runs 14 residues. V gave up 8 bases and J gave up 3 bases, with 16 bases separating them. CDR1 is SNHLY and CDR2 is FYNNEI in the germline V gene. The chain's CDR3 is CASRFRGGDYGYTF. CDR3 bases: TGTGCCAGCCGCTTCAGGGGCGGGGACTATGGCTACACCTTC. Using reference TRBV2 and TRBJ1-2 for the parts outside the CDR3, the full variable domain is EPEVTQTPSHQVTQMGQEVILRCVPISNHLYFYWYRQILGQKVEFLVSFYNNEISEKSEIFDDQFSVERPDGSNFTLKIRSTKLEDSAMYFCASRFRGGDYGYTFGSGTRLTVV.